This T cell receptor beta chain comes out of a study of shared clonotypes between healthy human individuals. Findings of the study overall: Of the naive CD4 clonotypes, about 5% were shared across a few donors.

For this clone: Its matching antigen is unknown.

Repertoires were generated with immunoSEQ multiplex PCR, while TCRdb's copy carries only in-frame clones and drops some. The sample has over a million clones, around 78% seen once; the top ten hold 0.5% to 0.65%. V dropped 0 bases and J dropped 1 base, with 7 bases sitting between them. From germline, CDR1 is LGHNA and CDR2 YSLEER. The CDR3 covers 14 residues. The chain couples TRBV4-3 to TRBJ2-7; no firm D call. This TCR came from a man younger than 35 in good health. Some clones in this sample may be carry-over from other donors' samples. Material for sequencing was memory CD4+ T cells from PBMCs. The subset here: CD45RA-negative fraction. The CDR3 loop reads CASSQESGSYEQYF. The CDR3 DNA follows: TGCGCCAGCAGCCAAGAATCAGGATCCTACGAGCAGTACTTC.